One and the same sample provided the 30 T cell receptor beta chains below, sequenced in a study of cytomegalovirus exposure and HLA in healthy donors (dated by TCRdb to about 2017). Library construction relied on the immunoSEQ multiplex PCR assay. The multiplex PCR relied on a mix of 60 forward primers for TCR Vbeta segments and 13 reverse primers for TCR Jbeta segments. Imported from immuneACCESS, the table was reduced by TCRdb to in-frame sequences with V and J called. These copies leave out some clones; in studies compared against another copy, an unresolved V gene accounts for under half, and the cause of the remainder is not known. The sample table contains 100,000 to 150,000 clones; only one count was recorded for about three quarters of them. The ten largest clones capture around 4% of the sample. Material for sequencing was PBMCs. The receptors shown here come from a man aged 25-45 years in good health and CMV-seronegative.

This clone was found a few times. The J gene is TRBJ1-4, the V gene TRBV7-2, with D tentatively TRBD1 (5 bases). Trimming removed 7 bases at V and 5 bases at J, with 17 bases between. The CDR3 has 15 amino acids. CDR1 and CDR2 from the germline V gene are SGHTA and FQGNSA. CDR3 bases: TGTGCCAGCACCCCCTATGGAGGGGTGAATGAAAAACTGTTTTTT. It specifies CASTPYGGVNEKLFF.

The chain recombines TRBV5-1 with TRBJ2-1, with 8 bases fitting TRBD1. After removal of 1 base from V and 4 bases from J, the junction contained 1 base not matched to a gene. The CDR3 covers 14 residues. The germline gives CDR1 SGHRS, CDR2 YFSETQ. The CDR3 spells CASSLQGAYNEQFF. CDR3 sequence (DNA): TGCGCCAGCAGCTTGCAGGGGGCTTACAATGAGCAGTTCTTC.

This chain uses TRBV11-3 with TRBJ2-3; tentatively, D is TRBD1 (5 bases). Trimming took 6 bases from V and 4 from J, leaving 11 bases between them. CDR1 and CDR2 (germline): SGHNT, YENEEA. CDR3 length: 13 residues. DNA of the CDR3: TGTGCCAGCAGTAGAACAGGATCAGATACGCAGTATTTT. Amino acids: CASSRTGSDTQYF.

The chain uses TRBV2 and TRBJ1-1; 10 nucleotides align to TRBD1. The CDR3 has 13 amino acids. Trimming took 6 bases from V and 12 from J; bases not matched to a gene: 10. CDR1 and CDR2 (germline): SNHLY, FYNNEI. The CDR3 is CASSGDRGQESFF. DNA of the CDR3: TGTGCCAGCAGCGGTGACAGGGGGCAGGAGTCTTTCTTT.

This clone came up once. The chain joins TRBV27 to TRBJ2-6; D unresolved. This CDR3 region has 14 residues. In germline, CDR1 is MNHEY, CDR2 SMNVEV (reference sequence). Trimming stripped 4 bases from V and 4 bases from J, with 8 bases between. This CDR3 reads CASSSLPGANVLTF. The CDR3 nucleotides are TGTGCCAGCAGTTCTCTCCCCGGGGCCAACGTCCTGACTTTC.

DNA of the CDR3: TGTGCCAGCAGCTCCCGAGGGAGCGGGGGGGCATTTTCAAATACGCAGTATTTT. Translation gives CASSSRGSGGAFSNTQYF. This chain connects TRBV4-2 to TRBJ2-3; 10 bases align to TRBD2. The V gene's germline CDR1 is LGHNA and CDR2 YNFKEQ. CDR3 length equals 18 residues. V dropped 5 bases and J dropped 7; count of bases not matched to a gene: 18.

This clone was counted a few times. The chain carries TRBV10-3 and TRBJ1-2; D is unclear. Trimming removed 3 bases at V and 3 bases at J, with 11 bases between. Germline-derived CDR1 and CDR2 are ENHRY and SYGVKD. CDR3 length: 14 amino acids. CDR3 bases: TGTGCCATCAGTGAAGGCGGATACTACTATGGCTACACCTTC. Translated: CAISEGGYYYGYTF.

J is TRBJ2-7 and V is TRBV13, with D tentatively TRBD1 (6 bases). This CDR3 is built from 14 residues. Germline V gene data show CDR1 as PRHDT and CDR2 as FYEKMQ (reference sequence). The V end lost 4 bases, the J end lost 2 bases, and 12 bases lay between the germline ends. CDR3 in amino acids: CASSSRDTPYEQYF. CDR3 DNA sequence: TGTGCCAGCAGCTCGAGGGACACCCCCTACGAGCAGTACTTC. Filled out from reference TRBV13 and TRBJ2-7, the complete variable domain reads AAGVIQSPRHLIKEKRETATLKCYPIPRHDTVYWYQQGPGQDPQFLISFYEKMQSDKGSIPDRFSAQQFSDYHSELNMSSLELGDSALYFCASSSRDTPYEQYFGPGTRLTVT.

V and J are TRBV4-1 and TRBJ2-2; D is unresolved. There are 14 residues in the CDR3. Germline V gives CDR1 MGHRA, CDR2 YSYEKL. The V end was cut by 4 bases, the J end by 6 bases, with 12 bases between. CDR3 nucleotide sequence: TGCGCCAGCAGCCGCTGGGCGTGGTCCGGGGAGCTGTTTTTT. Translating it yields CASSRWAWSGELFF.

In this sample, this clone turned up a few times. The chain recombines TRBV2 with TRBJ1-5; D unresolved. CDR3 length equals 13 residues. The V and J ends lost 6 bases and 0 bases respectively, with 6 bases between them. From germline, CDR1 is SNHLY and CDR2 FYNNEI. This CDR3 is CASSQYSNQPQHF. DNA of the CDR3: TGTGCCAGCAGCCAGTATAGCAATCAGCCCCAGCATTTT. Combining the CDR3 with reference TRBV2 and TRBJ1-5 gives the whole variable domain EPEVTQTPSHQVTQMGQEVILRCVPISNHLYFYWYRQILGQKVEFLVSFYNNEISEKSEIFDDQFSVERPDGSNFTLKIRSTKLEDSAMYFCASSQYSNQPQHFGDGTRLSIL.

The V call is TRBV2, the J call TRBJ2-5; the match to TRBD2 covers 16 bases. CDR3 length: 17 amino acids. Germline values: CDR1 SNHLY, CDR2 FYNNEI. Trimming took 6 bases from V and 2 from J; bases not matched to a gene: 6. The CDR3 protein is CASSPGTSGGEQETQYF. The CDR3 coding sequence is TGTGCCAGCAGCCCCGGGACTAGCGGGGGGGAGCAAGAGACCCAGTACTTC. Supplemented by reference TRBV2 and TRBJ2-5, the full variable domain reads EPEVTQTPSHQVTQMGQEVILRCVPISNHLYFYWYRQILGQKVEFLVSFYNNEISEKSEIFDDQFSVERPDGSNFTLKIRSTKLEDSAMYFCASSPGTSGGEQETQYFGPGTRLLVL.

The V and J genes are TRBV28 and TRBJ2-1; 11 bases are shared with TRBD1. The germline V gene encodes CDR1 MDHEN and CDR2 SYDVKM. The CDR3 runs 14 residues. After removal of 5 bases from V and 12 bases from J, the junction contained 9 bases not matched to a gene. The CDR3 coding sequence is TGTGCCAGCAGTGTCACCGGGACAGGGGGTTCGCAGTTCTTC. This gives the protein CASSVTGTGGSQFF.

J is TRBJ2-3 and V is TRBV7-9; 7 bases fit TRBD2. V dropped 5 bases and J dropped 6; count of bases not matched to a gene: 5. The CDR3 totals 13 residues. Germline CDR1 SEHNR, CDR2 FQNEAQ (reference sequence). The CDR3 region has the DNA TGTGCCAGCAGCCCCTCCGGGGGGGATACGCAGTATTTT. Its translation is CASSPSGGDTQYF.

CDR3 DNA sequence: TGTGCCAGCAGCTTAGGGGGGGTACTGGCCAAAAACATTCAGTACTTC. Amino acid sequence: CASSLGGVLAKNIQYF. This sequence joins TRBV7-6 and TRBJ2-4, with a weak D call TRBD2 (6 bases). The CDR3 sequence is 16 residues long. Per germline, CDR1 SGHVS and CDR2 FNYEAQ. V lost 1 base and J lost 1, with 11 bases in between.

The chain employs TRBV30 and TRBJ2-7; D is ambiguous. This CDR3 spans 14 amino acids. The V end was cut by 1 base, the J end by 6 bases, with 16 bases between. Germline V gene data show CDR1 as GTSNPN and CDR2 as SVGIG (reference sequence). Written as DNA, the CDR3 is TGTGCCTGGAGTGCCGGCCGTCCGGCGGCCGAGCAGTACTTC. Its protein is CAWSAGRPAAEQYF.

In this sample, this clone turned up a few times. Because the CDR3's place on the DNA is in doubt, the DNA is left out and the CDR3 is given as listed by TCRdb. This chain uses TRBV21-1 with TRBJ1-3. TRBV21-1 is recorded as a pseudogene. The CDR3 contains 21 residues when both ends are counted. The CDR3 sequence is CASSKGSEEFFSFGSGNTIYF.

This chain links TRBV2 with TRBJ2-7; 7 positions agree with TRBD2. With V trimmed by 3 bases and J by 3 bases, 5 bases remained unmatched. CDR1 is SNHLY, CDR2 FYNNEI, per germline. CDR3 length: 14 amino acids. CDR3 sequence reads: CASSERLADYEQYF. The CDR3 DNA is TGTGCCAGCAGTGAGAGACTAGCAGACTACGAGCAGTACTTC.

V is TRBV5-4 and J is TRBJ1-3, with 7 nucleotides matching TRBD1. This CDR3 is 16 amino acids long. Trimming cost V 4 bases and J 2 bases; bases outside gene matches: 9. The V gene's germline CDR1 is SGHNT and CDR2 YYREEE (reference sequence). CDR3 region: CASSRDRTGAGNTIYF. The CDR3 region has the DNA TGTGCCAGCAGCCGAGACCGGACAGGCGCTGGAAACACCATATATTTT.

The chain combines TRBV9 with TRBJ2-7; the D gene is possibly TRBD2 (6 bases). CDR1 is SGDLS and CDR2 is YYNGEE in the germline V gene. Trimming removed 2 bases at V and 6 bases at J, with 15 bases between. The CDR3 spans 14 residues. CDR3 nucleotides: TGTGCCAGCAGCGTGGGCGGGGCCCCGGGCGAGCAGTACTTC. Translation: CASSVGGAPGEQYF.

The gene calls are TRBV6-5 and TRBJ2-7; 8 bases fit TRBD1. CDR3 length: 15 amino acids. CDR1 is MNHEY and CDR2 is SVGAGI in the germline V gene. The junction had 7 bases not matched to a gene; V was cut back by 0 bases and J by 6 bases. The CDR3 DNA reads TGTGCCAGCAGTTACTCGCGGACAGGGAGTTCCGAGCAGTACTTC. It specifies CASSYSRTGSSEQYF.

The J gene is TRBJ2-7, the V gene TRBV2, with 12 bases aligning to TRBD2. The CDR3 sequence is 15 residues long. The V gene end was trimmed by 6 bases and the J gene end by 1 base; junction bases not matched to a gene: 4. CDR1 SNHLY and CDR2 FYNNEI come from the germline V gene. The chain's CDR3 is CASSATSGGSYEQYF. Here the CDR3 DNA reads TGTGCCAGCAGCGCGACTAGCGGGGGATCCTACGAGCAGTACTTC.

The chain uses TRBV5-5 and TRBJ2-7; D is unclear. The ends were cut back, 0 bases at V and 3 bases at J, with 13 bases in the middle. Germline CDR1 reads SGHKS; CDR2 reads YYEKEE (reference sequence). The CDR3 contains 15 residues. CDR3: CASSLVRSTGYEQYF. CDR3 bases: TGTGCCAGCAGCTTGGTGCGGTCAACGGGCTACGAGCAGTACTTC.

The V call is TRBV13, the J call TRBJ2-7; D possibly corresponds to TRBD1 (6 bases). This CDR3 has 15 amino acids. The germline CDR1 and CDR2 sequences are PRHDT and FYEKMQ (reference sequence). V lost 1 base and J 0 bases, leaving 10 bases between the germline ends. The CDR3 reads CASSLEQGSSYEQYF. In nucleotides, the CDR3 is TGTGCCAGCAGCTTAGAACAGGGTAGCTCCTACGAGCAGTACTTC.

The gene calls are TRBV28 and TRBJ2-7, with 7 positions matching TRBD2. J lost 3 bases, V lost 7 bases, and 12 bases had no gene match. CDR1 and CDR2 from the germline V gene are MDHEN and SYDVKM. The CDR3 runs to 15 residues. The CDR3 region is CASTLRGGSYYEQYF. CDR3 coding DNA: TGTGCCAGCACCCTTCGGGGCGGGAGTTACTACGAGCAGTACTTC.

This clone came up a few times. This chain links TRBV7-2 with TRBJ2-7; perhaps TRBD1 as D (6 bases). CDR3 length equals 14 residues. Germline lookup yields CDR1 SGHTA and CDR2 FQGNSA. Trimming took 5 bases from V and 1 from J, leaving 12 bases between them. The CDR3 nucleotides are TGTGCCAGCAGCCCCCAAGGACAGTCCTACGAGCAGTACTTC. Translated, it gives CASSPQGQSYEQYF. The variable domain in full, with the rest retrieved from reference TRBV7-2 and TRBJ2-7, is GAGVSQSPSNKVTEKGKDVELRCDPISGHTALYWYRQSLGQGLEFLIYFQGNSAPDKSGLPSDRFSAERTGGSVSTLTIQRTQQEDSAVYLCASSPQGQSYEQYFGPGTRLTVT.

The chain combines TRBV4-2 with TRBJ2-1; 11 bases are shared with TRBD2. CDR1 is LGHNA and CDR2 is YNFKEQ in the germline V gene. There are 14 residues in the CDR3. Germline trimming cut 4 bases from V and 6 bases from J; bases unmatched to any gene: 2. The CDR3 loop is CASSRGTSGNEQFF. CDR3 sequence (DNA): TGTGCCAGCAGCCGGGGGACTAGCGGCAATGAGCAGTTCTTC.

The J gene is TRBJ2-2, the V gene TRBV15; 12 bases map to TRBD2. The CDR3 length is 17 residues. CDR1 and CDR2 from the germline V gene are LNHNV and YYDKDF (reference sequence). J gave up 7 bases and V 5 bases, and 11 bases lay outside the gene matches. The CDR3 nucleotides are TGTGCCACCAGCCGGATCCTAGCGGGGGGGTTCATCGGGGAGCTGTTTTTT. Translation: CATSRILAGGFIGELFF.

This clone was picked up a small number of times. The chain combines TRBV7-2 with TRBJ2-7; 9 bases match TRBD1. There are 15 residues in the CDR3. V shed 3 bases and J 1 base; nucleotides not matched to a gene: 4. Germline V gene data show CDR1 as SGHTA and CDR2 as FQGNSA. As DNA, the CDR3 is TGTGCCAGCAGCTTTTCGGGACAGGGTTCCTACGAGCAGTACTTC. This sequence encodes CASSFSGQGSYEQYF.

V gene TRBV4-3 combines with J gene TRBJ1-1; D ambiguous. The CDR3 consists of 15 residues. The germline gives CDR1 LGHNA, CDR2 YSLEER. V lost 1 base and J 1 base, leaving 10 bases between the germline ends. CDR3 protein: CASSQVLAENTEAFF. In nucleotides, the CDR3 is TGCGCCAGCAGCCAAGTTTTGGCAGAGAACACTGAAGCTTTCTTT.

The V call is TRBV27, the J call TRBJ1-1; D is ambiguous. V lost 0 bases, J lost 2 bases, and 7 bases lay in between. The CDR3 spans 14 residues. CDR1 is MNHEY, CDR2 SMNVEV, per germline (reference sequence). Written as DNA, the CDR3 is TGTGCCAGCAGTTTATCGCGGGGTAACACTGAAGCTTTCTTT. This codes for CASSLSRGNTEAFF.